This T cell receptor beta chain was identified in a study of OX40 agonist ivuxolimab in advanced cancers. With regard to the full study: Ivuxolimab was a fully human IgG2 agonistic monoclonal antibody targeting the costimulatory receptor OX40 (CD134). Of the roughly 50 dose-escalation patients, hepatocellular carcinoma was present in about 20, melanoma in approximately 15, renal cell carcinoma in 9 and head and neck cancer in 9. Intravenous ivuxolimab was administered to patients every 2 weeks at six dose levels: 0.01, 0.1, 0.3, 1.5, 3 and 10 mg/kg. Peripheral TCRbeta sequencing was intended to test whether TCR sequence diversity was altered and clonal T-cell expansion was caused by ivuxolimab. The paper reports the monotherapy dose-escalation portion (N ≈ 52 patients) of the phase I ivuxolimab trial. Patients were allowed to have had prior anti-PD-1, anti-PD-L1 or anti-CTLA-4 therapy, and 30% to 40% of the dose-escalation patients had previously received checkpoint inhibitors. In the dose-escalation cohort, 82.7% of patients were male, and the mean age was around 60 years, with a range of roughly 20 to 79. Partial responses occurred in three dose-escalation patients: two with cutaneous melanoma and one with hepatocellular carcinoma. What the study reported, not specific to this receptor: In partial responders in the 0.1-3.0 mg/kg groups, normalized peripheral clonal expansion was found to be among the lowest, especially among CD8+ T cells. At doses of 0.1 to 3.0 mg/kg, clonal expansion of both CD4+ and CD8+ T cells in blood was seen between baseline and week 6. Low levels of normalized T-cell clonal expansion were also seen in some nonresponding patients. After ivuxolimab, more expanded clones were found on average in CD8+ T cells than in CD4+ T cells. Which antigens the clonally expanded peripheral T cells were specific for was not determined.

Of note for this clone: The antigen this receptor binds is unknown. Base qualities are not at hand, and no much larger clone is one base apart.

Genomic DNA was extracted from sorted cells for sequencing of the TCRbeta CDR3 region. TCRbeta CDR3 regions were sequenced using the immunoSEQ Assay. Sourced from immuneACCESS, this table was stored by TCRdb with only in-frame sequences that have V and J called. A share of the clones is absent; for the studies checked, an unresolved V gene accounts for under half, and the remainder has no known explanation. Here the sample has about 58,000 clones; approximately 90% occur a single time. The ten largest clones add up to about 0.66% of the sample. Patients with autoimmune disease history or receiving systemic immunosuppression were excluded from the trial. Peripheral blood for TCR sequencing was drawn from every dose cohort at baseline, at cycle 4 day 1 and at cycle 7 day 1. Samples were obtained from an open-label, multicenter, first-in-human phase I dose-escalation trial of ivuxolimab. The trial enrolled adults with locally advanced or metastatic head and neck squamous cell, hepatocellular, melanoma or renal cell carcinoma. Before TCR sequencing, CD4+ T cells and CD8+ T cells were sorted from peripheral blood as separate populations.

The receptor's source is an adult with an advanced solid tumor such as melanoma, head and neck, liver or kidney cancer. The sequencing here drew on CD4+ or CD8+ T cells sorted from blood, taken in a trial of the OX40 agonist ivuxolimab.

The CDR3 has the sequence CAISEGHTDTQYF. The DNA is as follows: TGTGCCATCAGTGAGGGGCACACAGATACGCAGTATTTT. The V gene is TRBV10-3 and the J gene is TRBJ2-3, with the identity of the D gene unclear. The CDR3 spans 13 residues, from the cysteine through the phenylalanine. The only DNA kept is the CDR3, 39 bases in frame from the first base. Cut back by 2 bases and 2 bases, the V and J ends lie 5 bases apart. The germline V gene supplies CDR1 ENHRY and CDR2 SYGVKD.